This is a list of T cell receptor beta chains from one sample in a study of blood T cell repertoires in COVID-19. Repertoires were generated with immunoSEQ multiplex PCR, while TCRdb's copy carries only in-frame clones and drops some. The profile shows about 330,000 clones, about 91% of them singletons. The sequencing sample was made of peripheral blood. Source of these receptors: a man aged 25 to 45 with COVID-19, enrolled during active disease. Both conserved end residues are part of each CDR3. Fields, in order: clone size, CDR3 length, D gene, V gene, J gene, CDR3 DNA, CDR3 protein. A D gene is named only where the DNA matches it firmly. The size entry is marked missing in some rows and otherwise reads once, few, many or a size class.

.	15	TRBD1	TRBV4-1	TRBJ2-7	TGCGCCAGCAGCCAGGGACAGGGACCGGGCTACGAGCAGTACTTC	CASSQGQGPGYEQYF
.	14	.	TRBV9	TRBJ2-3	TGTGCCAGCAGCCCTGGCCTGACTGCAGATACGCAGTATTTT	CASSPGLTADTQYF
.	15	TRBD2	TRBV4-1	TRBJ2-7	TGCGCCAGCAGATTGGGTACTAGCGCCCCCTACGAGCAGTACTTC	CASRLGTSAPYEQYF
once	15	.	TRBV9	TRBJ1-4	TGTGCCAGCAGCGTAGAAGGAACAGCTAATGAAAAACTGTTTTTT	CASSVEGTANEKLFF
.	14	.	TRBV19	TRBJ1-3	TGTGCCAGTAGTACCCTCACAGTTGGAAACACCATATATTTT	CASSTLTVGNTIYF
once	12	TRBD2	TRBV30	TRBJ2-3	TGTGCCTGGGGACTAGGCACAGATACGCAGTATTTT	CAWGLGTDTQYF
.	16	TRBD1	TRBV24-1	TRBJ1-2	TGTGCCACCAGTGATACCCGGCGGACAGGCGGAAATGGCTACACCTTC	CATSDTRRTGGNGYTF
.	16	TRBD2	TRBV6-5	TRBJ2-5	TGTGCCAGCAGTTACCGCGCAGCGGGGGGGCACGAGACCCAGTACTTC	CASSYRAAGGHETQYF
.	14	TRBD1	TRBV19	TRBJ1-2	TGTGCCAGTAGTATAAAGGGACAGGCTAACGGCTACACCTTC	CASSIKGQANGYTF
.	15	TRBD2	TRBV3-1/TRBV3-2	TRBJ2-7	TGTGCCAGCAGAACCCAAAGCGGGGGCCATTACGAGCAGTACTTC	CASRTQSGGHYEQYF
.	15	.	TRBV2	TRBJ2-3	TGTGCCAGCAGGGACTTCACTGGACTGGCAGATACGCAGTATTTT	CASRDFTGLADTQYF
.	17	TRBD1	TRBV12-5	TRBJ2-3	TGTGCTAGTGGCCCCGGATTCGGGACAGGGGGCGCAGATACGCAGTATTTT	CASGPGFGTGGADTQYF
few	13	TRBD1	TRBV4-1	TRBJ2-1	TGCGCCAGCAGCCAAGCTGGACAGGGGAATAAGTTCTTC	CASSQAGQGNKFF
once	13	TRBD1	TRBV5-4	TRBJ1-2	TGTGCCAGCAGACGTGACAGGGCTCCTGGCTACACCTTC	CASRRDRAPGYTF
once	15	TRBD1	TRBV27	TRBJ1-2	TGTGCCAGCAGGCGGACAGGGGCACTTAACTATGGCTACACCTTC	CASRRTGALNYGYTF
.	16	TRBD1	TRBV7-2	TRBJ2-1	TGTGCCAGCAGCTTAGTACGGACAGGGCCCTACAATGAGCAGTTCTTC	CASSLVRTGPYNEQFF
.	14	TRBD1	TRBV7-9	TRBJ1-4	TGTGCCAGCAGTTCAGGGGGGTTCAATGAAAAACTGTTTTTT	CASSSGGFNEKLFF
few	16	.	TRBV6-6	TRBJ1-3	TGTGCCAGCAGCGCATCTGGCCCCAGCTCTGGAAACACCATATATTTT	CASSASGPSSGNTIYF
.	13	TRBD2	TRBV29-1	TRBJ2-3	TGCAGCGTCCGGGGACTAGCGGGAGATACGCAGTATTTT	CSVRGLAGDTQYF
.	14	TRBD1	TRBV27	TRBJ1-5	TGTGCCAGCAGTTTAGGACAGGGCAATCAGCCCCAGCATTTT	CASSLGQGNQPQHF
once	12	.	TRBV4-2	TRBJ2-7	TGTGCCAGCAGCCAGTACAGGGAAGAGCAGTACTTC	CASSQYREEQYF
.	18	TRBD2	TRBV9	TRBJ2-3	TGTGCCAGCAGCGTAGCCCCGGGGGTCGCGGGGGGCACAGATACGCAGTATTTT	CASSVAPGVAGGTDTQYF
once	15	TRBD2	TRBV6-2/TRBV6-3	TRBJ2-7	TGTGCCAGCAGTCAAACTCCCAGCGGGAGTTACGAGCAGTACTTC	CASSQTPSGSYEQYF
few	14	TRBD1	TRBV6-5	TRBJ1-6	TGTGCCAGCAGTATTCGGGGACAGAATTCACCCCTCCACTTT	CASSIRGQNSPLHF
once	18	TRBD2	TRBV10-3	TRBJ2-1	TGTGCCATCAGTTGGACTAGCGGGGGGACTACCTCTGGCCATGAGCAGTTCTTC	CAISWTSGGTTSGHEQFF
.	16	TRBD2	TRBV14	TRBJ2-1	TGTGCCAGCAGCCCCCTGATAGCGGGGGGAGGGGTGGAGCAGTTCTTC	CASSPLIAGGGVEQFF